The T cell receptor (beta chain) under discussion was sequenced for a study of beta chain features in type 1 diabetes. Whole-study findings and limits: A greater similarity of naive, central memory and Treg TCRB repertoires was seen among patients than among healthy donors. In all four CD4+ subsets, TCRB CDR3 length was significantly, moderately reduced in type 1 diabetes. It was possible that PCR favored shorter templates, equally so in patients and controls.

Sequenced material consisted of expressed TCRB transcripts (all of the isolated RNA was reverse transcribed). Clones were sequenced by immunoSEQ multiplex PCR, and TCRdb holds only the in-frame ones, with some missing. The sample lists around 500,000 clones, roughly 11% occurring once. This clone has only a few counts. The antigen is not known. Sorted CD4+ subsets: naive, central memory, regulatory, stem cell-like memory (CD45RO/CCR7/CD25/CD127/CD95/CD27 panel). CDR1 SGDLS and CDR2 YYNGEE come from the germline V gene. This CDR3 is 16 amino acids long. Trimming stripped 3 bases from V and 0 bases from J, with 10 bases between.

The material sequenced was naive CD4+ T cells from blood. The sequence was collected from a woman younger than 30 in good health. The V gene is TRBV9, the J gene TRBJ2-6, with D hard to call. CDR3: CASSEGGLSGANVLTF. Here the CDR3 DNA reads TGTGCCAGCAGCGAGGGTGGTCTCTCTGGGGCCAACGTCCTGACTTTC.